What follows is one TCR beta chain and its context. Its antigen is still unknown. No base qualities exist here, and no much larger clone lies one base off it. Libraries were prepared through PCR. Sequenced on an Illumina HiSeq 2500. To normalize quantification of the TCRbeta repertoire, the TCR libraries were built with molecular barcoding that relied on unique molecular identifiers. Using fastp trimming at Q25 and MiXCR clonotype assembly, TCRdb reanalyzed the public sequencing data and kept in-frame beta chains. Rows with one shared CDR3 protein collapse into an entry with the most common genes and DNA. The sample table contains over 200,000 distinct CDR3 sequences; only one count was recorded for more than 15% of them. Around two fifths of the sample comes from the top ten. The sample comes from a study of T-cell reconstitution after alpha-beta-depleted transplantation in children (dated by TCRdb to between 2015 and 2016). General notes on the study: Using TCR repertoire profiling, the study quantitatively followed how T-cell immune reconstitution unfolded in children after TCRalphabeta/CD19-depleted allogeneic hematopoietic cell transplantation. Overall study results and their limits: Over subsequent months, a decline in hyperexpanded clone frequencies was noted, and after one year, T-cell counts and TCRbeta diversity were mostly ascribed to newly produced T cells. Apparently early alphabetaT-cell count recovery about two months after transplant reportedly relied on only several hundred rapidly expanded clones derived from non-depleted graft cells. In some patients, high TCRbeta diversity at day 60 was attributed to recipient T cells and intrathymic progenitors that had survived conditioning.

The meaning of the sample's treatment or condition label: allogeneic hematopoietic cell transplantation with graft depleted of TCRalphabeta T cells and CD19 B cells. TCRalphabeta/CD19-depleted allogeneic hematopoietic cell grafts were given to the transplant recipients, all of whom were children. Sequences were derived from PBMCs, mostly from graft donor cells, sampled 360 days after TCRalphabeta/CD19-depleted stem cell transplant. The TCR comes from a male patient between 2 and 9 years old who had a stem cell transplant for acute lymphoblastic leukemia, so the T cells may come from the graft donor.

The CDR3 protein sequence reads: CSVEDFRTGGTGELFF. The DNA sequence follows: TGCAGCGTTGAAGATTTTAGGACAGGGGGAACCGGGGAGCTGTTTTTT. This chain is built from TRBV29-1 and TRBJ2-2, with 10 central nucleotides matching TRBD1. CDR1 and CDR2 were assigned from the germline V gene as SQVTM and ANQGSEA. From V the trimming removes 0 bases and from J it removes 5 bases, while the gene matches leave 6 bases of the junction unaccounted for. The CDR3 runs 16 residues from the cysteine to the phenylalanine. Only the CDR3 part of the read is kept: 48 bases, read in frame from the first base.